These 13 T cell receptor beta chains originate from one sample sequenced in a study of blood T cell repertoires in COVID-19. This table comes from immunoSEQ multiplex PCR, and its TCRdb copy is limited to in-frame clones, with some not included. The repertoire holds tens of thousands of clones, with around 89% as singletons. The specimen sequenced was PBMCs or T cells enriched from blood (not recorded which). The source of these receptors is a woman between 45 and 65 years old with acute COVID-19.

This clone was detected only once. V gene TRBV19 combines with J gene TRBJ2-3; D may be TRBD2 (5 bases). The CDR3 contains 16 residues. V dropped 7 bases and J dropped 6 bases, with 23 bases sitting between them. The germline V gene encodes CDR1 LNHDA and CDR2 SQIVND (reference sequence). CDR3 sequence reads: CASTGVGGEVTDTQYF. For the CDR3, the DNA is TGTGCCAGTACCGGGGTGGGCGGCGAAGTTACTGATACGCAGTATTTT.

The chain is built from TRBV7-9 and TRBJ2-1, with a possible D match to TRBD1 (5 bases). The V and J ends lost 2 bases and 7 bases respectively, with 12 bases between them. There are 14 residues in the CDR3. Germline V CDR1 and CDR2: SEHNR, FQNEAQ (reference sequence). The CDR3 loop reads CASSLQGAANEQFF. CDR3 DNA sequence: TGTGCCAGCAGCTTACAGGGTGCGGCGAATGAGCAGTTCTTC.

The chain recombines TRBV14 with TRBJ1-2; D possibly corresponds to TRBD1 (6 bases). The germline V gene has CDR1 SGHDN and CDR2 FVKESK. Trimming stripped 3 bases from V and 6 bases from J, with 20 bases between. The CDR3 contains 16 residues. In nucleotides, the CDR3 is TGTGCCAGCAGCCAGTCTACTGGGGGGGGCGCCCATGGCTACACCTTC. Protein sequence: CASSQSTGGGAHGYTF.

The rearrangement uses TRBV7-2 and TRBJ2-7; 11 nucleotides line up with TRBD1. Trimming removed 5 bases from V and 3 bases from J; junction bases left unmatched: 9. Germline V lookup: CDR1 SGHTA, CDR2 FQGNSA. The CDR3 is 16 amino acids. The CDR3 loop is CASSPATGQGVYEQYF. The DNA for the CDR3 is TGTGCCAGCAGCCCCGCAACGGGACAGGGGGTCTACGAGCAGTACTTC.

The chain uses TRBV2 and TRBJ2-3; 12 bases agree with TRBD2. The V segment lost 8 bases and the J segment 2 bases; nucleotides outside the gene matches: 5. CDR1 and CDR2 (germline): SNHLY, FYNNEI. The CDR3 has 15 amino acids. This CDR3 reads CASYRTSGDTDTQYF. The CDR3 DNA is TGTGCCAGCTACCGGACTAGCGGGGACACAGATACGCAGTATTTT.

The chain uses TRBV30 and TRBJ2-2, with 8 bases aligning to TRBD1. Germline V gene lookup returns CDR1 GTSNPN and CDR2 SVGIG (reference sequence). The J segment lost 5 bases and the V segment lost 5 bases, leaving 10 bases of the junction unmatched. The CDR3 has 15 residues. The DNA for the CDR3 is TGTGCCTGGGGAAGGACAGGGATGAGGACCGGGGAGCTGTTTTTT. This codes for CAWGRTGMRTGELFF. Full variable domain (outside the CDR3, taken from reference TRBV30 and TRBJ2-2): SQTIHQWPATLVQPVGSPLSLECTVEGTSNPNLYWYRQAAGRGLQLLFYSVGIGQISSEVPQNLSASRPQDRQFILSSKKLLLSDSGFYLCAWGRTGMRTGELFFGEGSRLTVL.

The V call is TRBV7-9, the J call TRBJ1-3; 9 bases match TRBD1. Germline loops: CDR1 SEHNR, CDR2 FQNEAQ (reference sequence). Trimming at V came to 5 bases and at J to 5 bases, leaving 7 bases not matched to a gene. CDR3 size: 15 residues. CDR3 DNA sequence: TGTGCCAGCAGCACCGGGACAGGGAATAGAAACACCATATATTTT. Its protein is CASSTGTGNRNTIYF.

The CDR3 sequence: CASSGTGLGQPQHF. DNA for the CDR3: TGTGCCAGCAGTGGGACAGGGTTGGGTCAGCCCCAGCATTTT. The chain employs TRBV2 and TRBJ1-5, with 8 bases lining up with TRBD1. V lost 4 bases, J lost 6 bases, and 5 bases stayed unmatched. The CDR3 runs to 14 residues. Germline V CDR1 and CDR2: SNHLY, FYNNEI.

In its sample, this clone was seen once. This chain connects TRBV12-5 to TRBJ2-3; D perhaps matches TRBD2 (5 bases). Germline-derived CDR1 and CDR2 are LGHNT and FRNRAP. This CDR3 contains 16 residues. V lost 0 bases, J lost 3 bases, and 13 bases lay in between. CDR3 sequence: CASGLVLFGITDTQYF. CDR3 sequence (DNA): TGTGCTAGTGGTTTGGTACTTTTCGGGATTACAGATACGCAGTATTTT.

The J gene is TRBJ1-2, the V gene TRBV19; 9 positions match TRBD1. V was pared by 1 base and J by 6 bases, with 12 bases of the junction left unmatched. Germline V gene data show CDR1 as LNHDA and CDR2 as SQIVND (reference sequence). The CDR3 has 17 residues. The CDR3 here is CASSIGLVPGQGNGYTF. The CDR3 nucleotides read TGTGCCAGTAGTATAGGTCTAGTTCCGGGACAGGGCAATGGCTACACCTTC.

This chain connects TRBV5-4 to TRBJ1-2; weak D call: TRBD1 (6 bases). V was cut by 4 bases and J by 8 bases, with 18 bases left in between. There are 14 residues in the CDR3. In germline, CDR1 is SGHNT, CDR2 YYREEE (reference sequence). CDR3 nucleotides: TGTGCCAGCAGCCCCCGAGGGGGGGAGCGAGGCTACACCTTC. As protein: CASSPRGGERGYTF.

This chain links TRBV28 with TRBJ1-5, with TRBD1 matching over 9 bases. With 5 bases clipped from V and 5 bases from J, the junction kept 7 bases outside the gene matches. The CDR3 runs to 15 residues. Per the germline V gene, CDR1 is MDHEN and CDR2 is SYDVKM. The CDR3 loop reads CASSPPGQGYQPQHF. The CDR3 nucleotides are TGTGCCAGCAGTCCACCGGGACAGGGATATCAGCCCCAGCATTTT.

The chain uses TRBV21-1 and TRBJ1-5; the table assigns TRBD1, which was not confirmed against the DNA. TRBV21-1 is listed as a pseudogene. The CDR3 runs to 16 residues. The CDR3 region is CASSKVDREVNQPQHF. The CDR3 DNA sequence: TGTGCCAGCAGCAAAGTCGACAGGGAGGTCAATCAGCCCCAGCATTTT.